The present TCR beta chain was sequenced within a study of cytomegalovirus exposure and HLA in healthy donors. Study-wide findings and caveats: Analyses of presence/absence relied on an assumption of roughly uniform sequencing depth across donors. Rare sequences made up most TCRs, while some public TCRs were found in many donors.

Germline V gene sequence: CDR1 MNHEY, CDR2 SVGAGI. The CDR3 is 15 amino acids. V shed 2 bases and J shed 1 base, with 11 bases lying between them. Regarding this clone: Its cognate antigen is unknown.

With 60 Vbeta and 13 Jbeta primers, the PCR was carried out. Generated by immunoSEQ multiplex PCR, the TCRdb table keeps only in-frame clones and is missing some. This table has under 200,000 clones, roughly 80% appearing once. The specimen sequenced was PBMCs. This clonotype was sampled from a woman aged 18-35 years in good health and CMV-seronegative. The chain carries TRBV6-5 and TRBJ1-1; a possible D gene is TRBD1 (6 bases). The CDR3 is CASSYQGRGNTEAFF. CDR3 nucleotides: TGTGCCAGCAGTTACCAGGGGAGGGGGAACACTGAAGCTTTCTTT.